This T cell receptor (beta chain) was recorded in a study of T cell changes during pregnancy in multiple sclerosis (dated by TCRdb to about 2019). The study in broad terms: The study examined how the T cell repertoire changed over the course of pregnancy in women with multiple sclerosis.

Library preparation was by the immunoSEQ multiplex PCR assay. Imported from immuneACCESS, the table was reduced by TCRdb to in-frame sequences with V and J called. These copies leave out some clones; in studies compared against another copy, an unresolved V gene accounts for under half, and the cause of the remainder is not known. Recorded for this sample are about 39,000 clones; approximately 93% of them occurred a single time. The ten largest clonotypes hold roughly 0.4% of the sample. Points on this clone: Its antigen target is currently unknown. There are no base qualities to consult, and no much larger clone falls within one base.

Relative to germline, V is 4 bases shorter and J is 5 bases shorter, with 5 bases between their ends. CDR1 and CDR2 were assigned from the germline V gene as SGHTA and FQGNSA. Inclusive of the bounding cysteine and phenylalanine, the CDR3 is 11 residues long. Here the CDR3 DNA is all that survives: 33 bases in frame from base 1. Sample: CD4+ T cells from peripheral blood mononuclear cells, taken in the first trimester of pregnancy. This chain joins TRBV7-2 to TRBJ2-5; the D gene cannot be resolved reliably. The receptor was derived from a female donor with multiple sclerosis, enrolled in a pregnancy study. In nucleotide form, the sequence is TGTGCCAGCAGCTCCTTTGAGACCCAGTACTTC. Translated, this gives CASSSFETQYF.